These 14 T cell receptor beta chains originate from one sample sequenced in a study of T cells after yellow fever vaccination. MiXCR, applied by TCRdb to the 5' RACE reads, yields one record per CDR3 protein. The table has about 230,000 distinct CDR3 sequences, around 6.7% seen once. The specimen comprised CD4+ T cells sorted from PBMCs, sampled on the day of the yellow fever booster vaccination. All receptors derive from a man aged 25 to 40 who received the YFV17D yellow fever vaccine.

The rearrangement links TRBV5-1 to TRBJ2-5; weak D call: TRBD2 (5 bases). Per germline, CDR1 SGHRS and CDR2 YFSETQ. Trimming pared 1 base from V and 4 bases from J, leaving 11 bases between. The CDR3 contains 14 residues. The DNA of the CDR3 is TGCGCCAGCAGCTTGTTCGGGGTAGGAGAGACCCAGTACTTC. Residues: CASSLFGVGETQYF.

The chain uses TRBV2 and TRBJ2-1; D tentatively reads TRBD1 or TRBD2 (5 bases each). CDR3 length: 13 residues. Trimming removed 4 bases from V and 8 bases from J, with 12 bases in between. CDR1 and CDR2 from the germline V gene are SNHLY and FYNNEI. In DNA, the CDR3 is TGTGCCAGCAGTGGAGGGGTGTTCCATGAGCAGTTCTTC. It yields the protein CASSGGVFHEQFF. The complete variable domain, with remaining parts taken from reference TRBV2 and TRBJ2-1, reads EPEVTQTPSHQVTQMGQEVILRCVPISNHLYFYWYRQILGQKVEFLVSFYNNEISEKSEIFDDQFSVERPDGSNFTLKIRSTKLEDSAMYFCASSGGVFHEQFFGPGTRLTVL.

This clonotype was counted ten times or more. This sequence joins TRBV5-1 and TRBJ1-1, with 10 nucleotides matching TRBD1. V lost 2 bases, J lost 12 bases, and 7 bases stayed unmatched. Germline V gene lookup returns CDR1 SGHRS and CDR2 YFSETQ. CDR3 length equals 13 residues. The chain's CDR3 is CASSFGGQGTTFF. The CDR3 DNA is TGCGCCAGCAGCTTCGGGGGACAGGGGACAACTTTCTTT.

The gene calls are TRBV11-2 and TRBJ2-1; D is possibly TRBD1 or TRBD2 (7 bases each). Trimming pared 4 bases from V and 0 bases from J, leaving 13 bases between. This CDR3 region has 16 residues. CDR1 is SGHAT and CDR2 is FQNNGV in the germline V gene. The CDR3 region is CASSYQGGSSYNEQFF. CDR3 nucleotide sequence: TGTGCCAGCAGCTACCAGGGGGGGAGCTCCTACAATGAGCAGTTCTTC.

The V call is TRBV6-1, the J call TRBJ1-5; no definite D call. The germline V gene encodes CDR1 MNHNS and CDR2 SASEGT. The V end lost 1 base, the J end lost 4 bases, and 11 bases lay between the germline ends. This CDR3 region has 15 residues. The CDR3 DNA sequence: TGTGCCAGCAGTGAAGTCTGGGTCACTAATCAGCCCCAGCATTTT. It is translated as CASSEVWVTNQPQHF.

J is TRBJ2-7 and V is TRBV18, with TRBD2 as a possible D gene (6 bases). Trimming cost V 7 bases and J 5 bases, with 24 bases left between them. Per the germline V gene, CDR1 is KGHSH and CDR2 is LQKENI. The CDR3 loop spans 16 amino acids. This CDR3 reads CASFPSSGAGKDEQYF. CDR3 nucleotide sequence: TGTGCCAGCTTTCCCTCGAGTGGGGCGGGAAAGGACGAGCAGTACTTC.

To note about this clonotype: An end of the junction does not agree with germline; a read error may underlie this. V is TRBV7-2 and J is TRBJ2-1; D may be TRBD2 (8 bases). Per germline, CDR1 SGHTA and CDR2 FQGNSA. The CDR3 totals 17 residues. The CDR3 reads CVSSLARTRGGQQAQFF. The CDR3 DNA sequence: TGTGTCAGCAGCTTAGCCAGAACTCGGGGGGGACAGCAGGCGCAGTTCTTC.

The chain links TRBV29-1 to TRBJ2-2; weak D call: TRBD2 (5 bases). Per the germline V gene, CDR1 is SQVTM and CDR2 is ANQGSEA. Between the trimmed V and J ends, which lost 7 bases and 6 bases, there was a span of 15 bases. CDR3 length: 13 residues. DNA for the CDR3: TGCAGCGCCACTTGGACTTCCCCCGGGGAGCTGTTTTTT. As protein: CSATWTSPGELFF.

In its sample, this clonotype was seen many times. The junction departs from germline at one end; a sequencing error may be responsible. V gene TRBV28 combines with J gene TRBJ2-2; D gene unclear. CDR1 is MDHEN, CDR2 SYDVKM, per germline. The CDR3 runs 12 residues. The DNA for the CDR3 is TGCGCCAGCAGCCTAAGAACCGGGGAGCTGTTTTTT. Its translation is CASSLRTGELFF.

The chain has TRBV20-1 and TRBJ2-2, with D possibly being TRBD2 (6 bases). CDR1 and CDR2 (germline): DFQATT, SNEGSKA (reference sequence). The CDR3 covers 15 residues. Between the trimmed V and J ends, which lost 0 bases and 4 bases, there was a span of 12 bases. The DNA of the CDR3 is TGCAGTGCTAGAGATACACTAGCTAGCACCGGGGAGCTGTTTTTT. Its protein is CSARDTLASTGELFF.

This clonotype has ten or more counts. The CDR3 DNA follows: TGTGCCAGCAGCTTAATGGGAGGAGCTGAAGCTTTCTTT. It translates to CASSLMGGAEAFF. The chain combines TRBV7-9 with TRBJ1-1; D not resolved. V was cut by 2 bases and J by 6 bases, with 10 bases left in between. The CDR3 is 13 amino acids. Germline-derived CDR1 and CDR2 are SEHNR and FQNEAQ (reference sequence).

The V call is TRBV29-1, the J call TRBJ2-1; D is unresolved. V lost 4 bases and J 4 bases, leaving 8 bases between the germline ends. Germline values: CDR1 SQVTM, CDR2 ANQGSEA. The CDR3 sequence is 12 residues long. Here the CDR3 DNA reads TGCAGCGTTGGTTCCCCTTACAATGAGCAGTTCTTC. Encoded protein: CSVGSPYNEQFF.

The chain joins TRBV7-8 to TRBJ1-1; perhaps TRBD1 as D (6 bases). The CDR3 length is 18 residues. Germline assignment: CDR1 SGHVS and CDR2 FQNEAQ. The V end lost 5 bases, the J end lost 4 bases, and 26 bases lay between the germline ends. The CDR3 reads CASSAQQTIRGYGTEAFF. For the CDR3, the DNA is TGTGCCAGCAGCGCCCAACAAACGATCAGGGGTTACGGCACTGAAGCTTTCTTT. Full variable domain (rest looked up from reference TRBV7-8 and TRBJ1-1): GAGVSQSPRYKVAKRGQDVALRCDPISGHVSLFWYQQALGQGPEFLTYFQNEAQLDKSGLPSDRFFAERPEGSVSTLKIQRTQQEDSAVYLCASSAQQTIRGYGTEAFFGQGTRLTVV.

V and J are TRBV7-2 and TRBJ1-2; D not resolved. This CDR3 comprises 12 residues. V gave up 6 bases and J gave up 4 bases, with 9 bases separating them. Germline values: CDR1 SGHTA, CDR2 FQGNSA. CDR3 sequence reads: CASSQARYGYTF. DNA of the CDR3: TGTGCCAGCAGTCAGGCCCGCTATGGCTACACCTTC.